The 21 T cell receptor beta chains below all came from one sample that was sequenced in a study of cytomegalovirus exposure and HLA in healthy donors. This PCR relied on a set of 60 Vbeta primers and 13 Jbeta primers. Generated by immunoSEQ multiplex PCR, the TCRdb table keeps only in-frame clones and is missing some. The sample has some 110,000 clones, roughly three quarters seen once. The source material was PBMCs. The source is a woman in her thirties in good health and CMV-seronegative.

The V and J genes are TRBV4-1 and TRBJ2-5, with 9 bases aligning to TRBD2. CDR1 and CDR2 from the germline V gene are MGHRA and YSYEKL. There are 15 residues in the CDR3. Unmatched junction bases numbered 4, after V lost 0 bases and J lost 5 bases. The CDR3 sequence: CASSQDSSGAETQYF. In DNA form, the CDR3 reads TGCGCCAGCAGCCAAGATTCTAGCGGGGCGGAGACCCAGTACTTC.

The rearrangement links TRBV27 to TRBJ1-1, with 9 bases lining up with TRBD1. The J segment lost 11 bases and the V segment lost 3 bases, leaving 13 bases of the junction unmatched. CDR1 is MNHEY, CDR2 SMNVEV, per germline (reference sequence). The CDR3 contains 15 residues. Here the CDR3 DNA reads TGTGCCAGCAGTTTCGGGACAGGGATGCCCGACATGGCTTTCTTT. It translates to CASSFGTGMPDMAFF.

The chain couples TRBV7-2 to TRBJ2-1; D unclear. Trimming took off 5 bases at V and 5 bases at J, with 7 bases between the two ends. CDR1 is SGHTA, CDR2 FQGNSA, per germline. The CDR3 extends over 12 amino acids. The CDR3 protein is CASSLFNNEQFF. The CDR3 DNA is TGTGCCAGCAGCCTATTCAACAATGAGCAGTTCTTC.

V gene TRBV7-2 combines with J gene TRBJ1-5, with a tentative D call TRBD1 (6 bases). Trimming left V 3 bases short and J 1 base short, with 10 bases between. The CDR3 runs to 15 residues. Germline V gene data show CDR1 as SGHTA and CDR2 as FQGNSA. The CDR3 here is CASSLGTWSNQPQHF. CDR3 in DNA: TGTGCCAGCAGCTTGGGGACATGGAGCAATCAGCCCCAGCATTTT.

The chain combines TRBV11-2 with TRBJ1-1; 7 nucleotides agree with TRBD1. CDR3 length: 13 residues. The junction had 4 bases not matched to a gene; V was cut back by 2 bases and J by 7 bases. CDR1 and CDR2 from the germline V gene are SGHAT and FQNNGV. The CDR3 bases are TGTGCCAGCAGCTTATTTGGGACAGTTGAAGCTTTCTTT. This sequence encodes CASSLFGTVEAFF.

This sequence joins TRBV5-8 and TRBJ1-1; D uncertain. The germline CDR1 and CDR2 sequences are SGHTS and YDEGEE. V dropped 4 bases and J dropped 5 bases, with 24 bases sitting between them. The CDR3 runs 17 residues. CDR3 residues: CASSPRPQLKGVTEAFF. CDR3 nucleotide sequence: TGTGCCAGCAGCCCTAGGCCCCAGCTAAAGGGAGTGACTGAAGCTTTCTTT. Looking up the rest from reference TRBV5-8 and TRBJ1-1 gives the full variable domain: EAGVTQSPTHLIKTRGQQATLRCSPISGHTSVYWYQQALGLGLQFLLWYDEGEERNRGNFPPRFSGRQFPNYSSELNVNALELEDSALYLCASSPRPQLKGVTEAFFGQGTRLTVV.

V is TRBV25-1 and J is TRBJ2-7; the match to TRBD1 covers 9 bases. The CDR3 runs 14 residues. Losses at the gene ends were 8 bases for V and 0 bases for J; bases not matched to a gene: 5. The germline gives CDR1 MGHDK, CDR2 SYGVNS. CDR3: CASEGQGHSYEQYF. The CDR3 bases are TGTGCCAGCGAAGGACAGGGGCACTCCTACGAGCAGTACTTC.

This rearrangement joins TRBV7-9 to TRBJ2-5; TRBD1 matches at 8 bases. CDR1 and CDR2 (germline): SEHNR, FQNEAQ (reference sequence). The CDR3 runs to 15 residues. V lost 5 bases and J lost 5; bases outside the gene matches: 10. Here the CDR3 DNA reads TGTGCCAGCAGCACAATTCAGGGGGCCAGGGAGACCCAGTACTTC. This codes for CASSTIQGARETQYF.

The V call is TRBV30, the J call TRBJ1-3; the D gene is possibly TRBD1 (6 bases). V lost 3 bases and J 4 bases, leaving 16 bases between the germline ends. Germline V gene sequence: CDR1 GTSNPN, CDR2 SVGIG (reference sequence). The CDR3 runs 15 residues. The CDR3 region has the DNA TGTGCCTGGAGCCTCCGGGGGGGCGCCGGAAACACCATATATTTT. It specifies CAWSLRGGAGNTIYF.

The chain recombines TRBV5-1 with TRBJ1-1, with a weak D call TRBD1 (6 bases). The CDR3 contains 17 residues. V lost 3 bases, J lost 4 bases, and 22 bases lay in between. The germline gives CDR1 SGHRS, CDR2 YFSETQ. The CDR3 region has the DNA TGCGCCAGCAGCTCACTCCAGCTAGAACGAGGGGGCACTGAAGCTTTCTTT. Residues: CASSSLQLERGGTEAFF.

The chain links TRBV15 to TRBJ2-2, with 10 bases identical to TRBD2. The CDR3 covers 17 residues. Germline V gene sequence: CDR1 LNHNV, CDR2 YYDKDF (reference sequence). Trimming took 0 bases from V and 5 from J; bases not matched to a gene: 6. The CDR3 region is CATSRDFLAGETGELFF. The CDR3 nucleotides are TGTGCCACCAGCAGAGATTTTCTAGCGGGAGAAACCGGGGAGCTGTTTTTT.

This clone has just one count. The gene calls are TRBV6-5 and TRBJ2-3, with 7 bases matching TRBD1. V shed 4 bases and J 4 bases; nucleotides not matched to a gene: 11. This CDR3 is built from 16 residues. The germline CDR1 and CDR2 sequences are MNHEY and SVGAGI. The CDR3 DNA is TGTGCCAGCAGTTTGACCGGGACAGAGTTGGCAGATACGCAGTATTTT. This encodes CASSLTGTELADTQYF.

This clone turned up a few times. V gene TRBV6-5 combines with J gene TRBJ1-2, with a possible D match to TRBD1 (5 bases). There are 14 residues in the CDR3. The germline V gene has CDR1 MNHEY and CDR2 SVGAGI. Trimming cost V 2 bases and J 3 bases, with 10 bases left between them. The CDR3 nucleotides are TGTGCCAGCAGTTACGGGGGGTTGGACTATGGCTACACCTTC. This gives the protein CASSYGGLDYGYTF.

The chain's CDR3 is CASSLGTGEYGYTF. The CDR3 nucleotides read TGTGCCAGCTCGCTCGGGACAGGTGAATATGGCTACACCTTC. V gene TRBV18 combines with J gene TRBJ1-2; 8 bases line up with TRBD1. The V gene's germline CDR1 is KGHSH and CDR2 LQKENI. The CDR3 runs 14 residues. Trimming cost V 6 bases and J 5 bases; bases outside gene matches: 8.

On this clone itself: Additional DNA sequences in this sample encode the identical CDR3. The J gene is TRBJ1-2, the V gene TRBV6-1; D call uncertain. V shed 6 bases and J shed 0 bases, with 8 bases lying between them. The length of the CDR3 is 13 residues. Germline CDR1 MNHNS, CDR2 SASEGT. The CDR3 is CASRPQANYGYTF. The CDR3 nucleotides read TGTGCCAGCAGGCCCCAGGCTAACTATGGCTACACCTTC.

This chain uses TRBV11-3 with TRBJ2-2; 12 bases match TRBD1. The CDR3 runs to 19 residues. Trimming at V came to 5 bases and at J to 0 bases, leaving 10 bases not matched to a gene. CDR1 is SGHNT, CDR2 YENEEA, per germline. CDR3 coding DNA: TGTGCCAGCAGCGCCGGGGACAGGGGGCAGCTCGCGAACACCGGGGAGCTGTTTTTT. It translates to CASSAGDRGQLANTGELFF.

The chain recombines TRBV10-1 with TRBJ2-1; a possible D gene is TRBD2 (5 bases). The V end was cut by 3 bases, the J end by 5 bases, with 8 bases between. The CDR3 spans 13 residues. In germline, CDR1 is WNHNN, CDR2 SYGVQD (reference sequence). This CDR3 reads CASSDKRDNEQFF. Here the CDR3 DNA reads TGCGCCAGCAGTGATAAGAGGGACAATGAGCAGTTCTTC.

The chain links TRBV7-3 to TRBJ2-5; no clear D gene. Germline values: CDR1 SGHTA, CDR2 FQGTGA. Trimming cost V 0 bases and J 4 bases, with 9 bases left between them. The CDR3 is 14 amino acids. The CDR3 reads CASSLTPTTETQYF. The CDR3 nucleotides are TGTGCCAGCAGCTTAACGCCTACTACAGAGACCCAGTACTTC.

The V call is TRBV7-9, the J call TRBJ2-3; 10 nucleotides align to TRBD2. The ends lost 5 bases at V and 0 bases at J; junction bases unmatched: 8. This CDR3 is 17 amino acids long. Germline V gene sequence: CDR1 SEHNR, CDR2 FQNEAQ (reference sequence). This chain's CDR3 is CASSPPGLAKSTDTQYF. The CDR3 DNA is TGTGCCAGCAGCCCGCCGGGACTAGCGAAGAGCACAGATACGCAGTATTTT.

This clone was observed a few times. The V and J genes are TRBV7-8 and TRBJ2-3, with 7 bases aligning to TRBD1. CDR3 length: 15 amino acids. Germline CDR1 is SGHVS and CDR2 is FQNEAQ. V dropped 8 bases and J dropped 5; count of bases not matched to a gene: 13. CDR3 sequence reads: CASAVETGQGDTQYF. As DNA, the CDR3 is TGTGCCAGCGCCGTCGAGACAGGGCAGGGAGATACGCAGTATTTT.

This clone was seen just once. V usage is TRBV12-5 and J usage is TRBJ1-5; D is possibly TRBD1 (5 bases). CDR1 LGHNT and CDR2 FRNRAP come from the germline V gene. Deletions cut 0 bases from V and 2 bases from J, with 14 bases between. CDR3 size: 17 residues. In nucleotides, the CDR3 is TGTGCTAGTGGTTTGGTGGTGGCGGGGGGGGGCAATCAGCCCCAGCATTTT. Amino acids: CASGLVVAGGGNQPQHF.